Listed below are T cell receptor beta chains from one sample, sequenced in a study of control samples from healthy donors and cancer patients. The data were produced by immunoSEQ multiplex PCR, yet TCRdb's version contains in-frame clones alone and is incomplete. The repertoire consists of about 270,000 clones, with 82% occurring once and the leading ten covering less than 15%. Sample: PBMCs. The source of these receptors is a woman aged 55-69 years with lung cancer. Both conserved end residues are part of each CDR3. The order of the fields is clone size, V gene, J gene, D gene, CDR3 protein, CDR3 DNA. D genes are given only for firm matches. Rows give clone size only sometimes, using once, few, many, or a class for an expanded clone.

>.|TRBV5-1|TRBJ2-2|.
CASSLEGSANTGELFF
TGCGCCAGCAGCTTGGAGGGGTCAGCGAACACCGGGGAGCTGTTTTTT
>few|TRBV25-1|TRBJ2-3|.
CASSDPVTDTQYF
TGTGCCAGCAGTGATCCGGTAACCGATACGCAGTATTTT
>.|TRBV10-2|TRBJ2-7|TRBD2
CASSDGWGTSGRAAYEQYF
TGCGCCAGCAGTGATGGATGGGGTACTAGCGGGAGGGCGGCCTACGAGCAGTACTTC
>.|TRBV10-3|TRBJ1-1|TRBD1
CAISPDREAEAFF
TGTGCCATCAGTCCGGACAGGGAGGCTGAAGCTTTCTTT
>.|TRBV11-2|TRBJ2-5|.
CASSSPGQETQYF
TGTGCCAGCAGCTCCCCGGGGCAAGAGACCCAGTACTTC
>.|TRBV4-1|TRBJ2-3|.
CASRATGTAPDTQYF
TGCGCCAGCAGGGCTACCGGGACTGCCCCAGATACGCAGTATTTT
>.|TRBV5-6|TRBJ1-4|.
CASSLGGANEKLFF
TGTGCCAGCAGCTTGGGAGGGGCTAATGAAAAACTGTTTTTT
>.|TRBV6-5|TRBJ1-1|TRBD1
CASSLQGFPSEAFF
TGTGCCAGCAGCTTACAGGGGTTTCCCTCTGAAGCTTTCTTT
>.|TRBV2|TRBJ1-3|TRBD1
CASSSGTGGNTIYF
TGTGCCAGCAGCTCCGGGACAGGGGGAAACACCATATATTTT
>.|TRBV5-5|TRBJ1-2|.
CASSPRPAYGYTF
TGTGCCAGCAGCCCCAGGCCGGCTTATGGCTACACCTTC
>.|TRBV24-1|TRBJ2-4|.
CATSDLQVAGGNYF
.
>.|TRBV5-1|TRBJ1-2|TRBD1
CASSSLPGTGYGYTF
TGCGCCAGCAGCTCGCTCCCAGGGACAGGCTATGGCTACACCTTC
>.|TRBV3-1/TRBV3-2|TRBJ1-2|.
CASSQSQGTRSYGYTF
TGTGCCAGCAGCCAAAGTCAAGGGACACGCTCCTATGGCTACACCTTC
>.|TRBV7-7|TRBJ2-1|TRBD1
CASSPGQASHNEQFF
TGTGCTAGCAGCCCGGGACAGGCGTCTCACAATGAGCAGTTCTTC
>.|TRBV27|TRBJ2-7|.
CASSSPGTGSYEQYF
TGTGCCAGCAGTTCACCCGGGACTGGCTCCTACGAGCAGTACTTC
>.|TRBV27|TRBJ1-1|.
CASGSVNTEAFF
TGTGCCAGCGGGTCGGTGAACACTGAAGCTTTCTTT
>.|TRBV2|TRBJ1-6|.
CASSPTALNSPLHF
TGTGCCAGCAGCCCGACAGCCTTGAATTCACCCCTCCACTTT
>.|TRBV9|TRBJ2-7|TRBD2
CASSVGGGSHEQYF
TGTGCCAGCAGCGTAGGCGGGGGTTCGCACGAGCAGTACTTC
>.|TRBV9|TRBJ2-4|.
CASSDGGVADIQYF
TGTGCCAGCAGCGACGGTGGGGTCGCGGACATTCAGTACTTC
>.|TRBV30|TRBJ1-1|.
CAWTLAGHTEAFF
TGTGCCTGGACCCTTGCGGGACACACTGAAGCTTTCTTT
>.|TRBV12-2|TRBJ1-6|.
CASPRGDTFLSPLHF
TGTGCAAGTCCGAGGGGGGACACTTTCCTTTCACCCCTCCACTTT
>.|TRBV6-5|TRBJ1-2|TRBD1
CASSTPASGGGGYTF
TGTGCCAGCAGTACTCCCGCGTCAGGGGGCGGTGGCTACACCTTC
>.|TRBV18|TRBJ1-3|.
CASSPSPTGQSYTIYF
TGTGCCAGCTCACCATCCCCCACCGGACAGTCGTACACCATATATTTT
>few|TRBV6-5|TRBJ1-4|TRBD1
CASMRTGYTNEKLFF
TGTGCCAGCATGAGGACAGGGTACACTAATGAAAAACTGTTTTTT
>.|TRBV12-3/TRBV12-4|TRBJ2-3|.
CASSLGTLQYF
TGTGCCAGCAGTTTAGGGACCCTGCAGTATTTT
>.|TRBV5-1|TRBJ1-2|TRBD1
CASHVSGTDYGYTF
TGCGCCAGCCACGTGTCCGGGACAGACTATGGCTACACCTTC
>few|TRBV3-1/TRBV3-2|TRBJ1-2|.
CASSQRGRSYGYTF
TGTGCCAGCAGCCAACGGGGGCGAAGCTATGGCTACACCTTC
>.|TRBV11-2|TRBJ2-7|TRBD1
CASSPRDRFSYEQYF
TGTGCCAGCAGCCCAAGGGACAGGTTCTCCTACGAGCAGTACTTC
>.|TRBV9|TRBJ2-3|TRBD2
CASSVGFSSGGTDTQYF
TGTGCCAGCAGCGTAGGGTTTTCTAGCGGGGGCACAGATACGCAGTATTTT
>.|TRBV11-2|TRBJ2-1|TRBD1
CASSLDRGSYNEQFF
TGTGCCAGCAGTTTAGACAGGGGGTCCTACAATGAGCAGTTCTTC
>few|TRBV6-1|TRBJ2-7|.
CASSEALQGLEQYF
TGTGCCAGCAGTGAAGCCTTACAGGGTCTCGAGCAGTACTTC
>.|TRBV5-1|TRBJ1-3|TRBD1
CASSDGTGGNTIYF
TGCGCCAGCAGCGACGGGACAGGAGGAAACACCATATATTTT
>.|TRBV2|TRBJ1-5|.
CATSSGDGSNQPQHF
TGTGCCACCTCCTCCGGCGACGGTAGCAATCAGCCCCAGCATTTT
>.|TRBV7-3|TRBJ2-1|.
CASSLVGSYNEQFF
TGTGCCAGCAGCTTAGTGGGGTCCTACAATGAGCAGTTCTTC
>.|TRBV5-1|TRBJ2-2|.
CASSLGGMNTGELFF
TGCGCCAGCAGCTTGGGCGGTATGAACACCGGGGAGCTGTTTTTT
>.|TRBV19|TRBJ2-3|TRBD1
CASSLRTGTDTQYF
TGTGCCAGTAGTCTCCGGACAGGTACAGATACGCAGTATTTT
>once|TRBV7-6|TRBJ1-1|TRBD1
CASSPRQGAVTEAFF
TGTGCCAGCAGCCCAAGACAGGGGGCGGTTACTGAAGCTTTCTTT
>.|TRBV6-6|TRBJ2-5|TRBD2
CASSYPRASGGETQYF
TGTGCCAGCAGTTACCCCAGGGCTAGCGGGGGTGAGACCCAGTACTTC
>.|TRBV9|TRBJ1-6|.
CASSAARGNSPLHF
TGTGCCAGCAGCGCCGCGCGAGGGAATTCACCCCTCCACTTT